Shown below are 12 T cell receptor beta chains from a single sample sequenced in a study of blood T cell repertoires in COVID-19. Clones were sequenced by immunoSEQ multiplex PCR, and TCRdb holds only the in-frame ones, with some missing. The table has roughly 200,000 clones, 88% seen once. The sample consisted of peripheral blood. These receptors were collected from a man between 65 and 85 years old with acute or convalescent COVID-19.

The chain has TRBV11-2 and TRBJ1-1; 8 positions agree with TRBD1. Germline values: CDR1 SGHAT, CDR2 FQNNGV. V dropped 1 base and J dropped 1; count of bases not matched to a gene: 2. The CDR3 is 15 amino acids. The chain's CDR3 is CASSLGQGPNTEAFF. DNA for the CDR3: TGTGCCAGCAGCTTAGGACAGGGGCCGAACACTGAAGCTTTCTTT.

The V call is TRBV19, the J call TRBJ2-3, with D possibly being TRBD1 (7 bases). This CDR3 spans 13 amino acids. Trimming removed 5 bases from V and 5 bases from J, with 11 bases in between. Germline assignment: CDR1 LNHDA and CDR2 SQIVND (reference sequence). DNA for the CDR3: TGTGCCAGTAGTCGGCAGGGGGGAGATACGCAGTATTTT. Protein: CASSRQGGDTQYF.

The chain employs TRBV19 and TRBJ1-5; 7 bases align to TRBD1. The CDR3 spans 20 residues. Germline CDR1 and CDR2: LNHDA and SQIVND (reference sequence). With V trimmed by 5 bases and J by 4 bases, 23 bases remained unmatched. The CDR3 loop is CASSPRPGQSHSRGNQPQHF. Written as DNA, the CDR3 is TGTGCCAGTAGTCCCCGACCGGGACAGTCTCATTCACGGGGTAATCAGCCCCAGCATTTT.

The chain carries TRBV9 and TRBJ2-2, with 8 bases fitting TRBD2. Germline CDR1 and CDR2: SGDLS and YYNGEE. With V trimmed by 4 bases and J by 4 bases, 15 bases remained unmatched. This CDR3 region has 18 residues. CDR3 sequence: CASSTTRGRSMSTGELFF. CDR3 DNA sequence: TGTGCCAGCAGCACCACTCGCGGGAGGAGTATGAGCACCGGGGAGCTGTTTTTT.

V usage is TRBV7-3 and J usage is TRBJ2-3; D unclear. The V gene's germline CDR1 is SGHTA and CDR2 FQGTGA. Trimming shortened V by 3 bases and J by 2 bases, and 6 bases separated the two germline ends. The CDR3 has 13 residues. CDR3 loop: CASSFLPTDTQYF. CDR3 in DNA: TGTGCCAGCAGCTTCCTCCCCACAGATACGCAGTATTTT.

This CDR3 reads CASSQDVGGRAQYF. CDR3 DNA: TGCGCCAGCAGCCAAGATGTGGGGGGAAGGGCCCAGTACTTC. The V gene is TRBV4-3, the J gene TRBJ2-5; tentative D call: TRBD2 (6 bases). The CDR3 consists of 14 residues. Germline loops: CDR1 LGHNA, CDR2 YSLEER. V dropped 0 bases and J dropped 9 bases, with 14 bases sitting between them.

The chain has TRBV25-1 and TRBJ2-2, with TRBD1 matching 7 bases. CDR1 and CDR2 (germline): MGHDK, SYGVNS. The CDR3 is 15 amino acids. V gave up 4 bases and J gave up 0 bases; unmatched junction bases: 2. CDR3 DNA sequence: TGTGCCAGCAGTGGAGGGGGCGCGAACACCGGGGAGCTGTTTTTT. It encodes CASSGGGANTGELFF. The whole variable domain, remainder taken from reference TRBV25-1 and TRBJ2-2, is EADIYQTPRYLVIGTGKKITLECSQTMGHDKMYWYQQDPGMELHLIHYSYGVNSTEKGDLSSESTVSRIRTEHFPLTLESARPSHTSQYLCASSGGGANTGELFFGEGSRLTVL.

The chain recombines TRBV9 with TRBJ2-3; no definite D call. The CDR3 has 18 residues. The ends were cut back, 0 bases at V and 4 bases at J, with 21 bases in the middle. Germline-derived CDR1 and CDR2 are SGDLS and YYNGEE. This chain's CDR3 is CASSVGFSAELGADTQYF. CDR3 in DNA: TGTGCCAGCAGCGTAGGTTTTTCCGCGGAGCTTGGAGCAGATACGCAGTATTTT.

This chain uses TRBV19 with TRBJ1-3; D gene uncertain. CDR3 length: 15 amino acids. CDR1 and CDR2 from the germline V gene are LNHDA and SQIVND (reference sequence). V lost 5 bases, J lost 0 bases, and 11 bases lay in between. CDR3: CASSPQMSSGNTIYF. CDR3 nucleotide sequence: TGTGCCAGTAGTCCTCAAATGAGCTCTGGAAACACCATATATTTT.

This chain uses TRBV11-3 with TRBJ2-1; the match to TRBD1 covers 10 bases. The CDR3 length is 16 residues. Losses at the gene ends were 0 bases for V and 8 bases for J; bases not matched to a gene: 7. Germline assignment: CDR1 SGHNT and CDR2 YENEEA. The CDR3 sequence is CASSLEGTGAMDEQFF. The CDR3 DNA reads TGTGCCAGCAGCTTAGAAGGGACAGGGGCGATGGATGAGCAGTTCTTC.

With respect to this clone: The sample holds other DNA sequences that translate to the same CDR3. This chain connects TRBV7-2 to TRBJ2-5; 11 positions match TRBD2. The CDR3 spans 14 residues. Germline-derived CDR1 and CDR2 are SGHTA and FQGNSA. The V gene end was trimmed by 1 base and the J gene end by 5 bases; junction bases not matched to a gene: 0. CDR3 sequence (DNA): TGTGCCAGCAGCTTAGTAGCGGGAGGGGAGACCCAGTACTTC. This codes for CASSLVAGGETQYF.

The V call is TRBV6-6, the J call TRBJ2-2, with D perhaps TRBD2 (6 bases). V was pared by 5 bases and J by 3 bases, with 10 bases between. CDR3 size: 14 residues. Looked up from germline, CDR1 is MNHNY and CDR2 is SVGAGI (reference sequence). The CDR3 protein is CASSPRRDTGELFF. The CDR3 DNA is TGTGCCAGCAGTCCTCGGAGGGACACCGGGGAGCTGTTTTTT.